This TCR beta chain comes out of a study of metastatic and nonmetastatic thyroid tumors. Whole-study results and caveats: TCR beta diversity was reportedly significantly higher in malignant thyroid tumors than benign nodules, in blood and tumor.

From the PCR reads, TCRdb re-called clones with MiXCR. This table has about 40,000 clones, about 10% appearing once. Thyroid surgery was preceded by no treatment in any patient. This clone was seen many times. The antigen is not known. The sequence came from a female donor with papillary thyroid cancer or a benign thyroid nodule (not recorded which). Some clones in this sample may be carry-over from other donors' samples. Sequencing was performed on blood.

The CDR3 sequence: CATSSHGAGNTEAFF. In DNA form, the CDR3 reads TGTGCCACCAGCTCACATGGGGCAGGGAACACTGAAGCTTTCTTT. The rearrangement uses TRBV15 and TRBJ1-1; D perhaps matches TRBD1 (5 bases). The CDR3 has 15 amino acids. The V gene lost 5 bases and the J gene lost 1 base, with 14 bases spanning the gap. The germline V gene has CDR1 LNHNV and CDR2 YYDKDF (reference sequence).